This T cell receptor (beta chain) was documented in a study of T cells expressing NK-cell markers. Study background: Obtained from sorted CD3+CD56+NKG2C+, CD3+CD56+NKG2C- and CD3+CD56-NKG2C+ T cells were the TCR beta repertoires. In the group of eight sequenced donors, seven were HCMV-seropositive and one was seronegative. Whole-study results and caveats: More than 5 donors showed dominant NKG2C+ clonotypes comprising about 1.0-8% of their CD8+ T cells.

From its re-call of the 5' RACE reads, TCRdb lists each CDR3 protein once, without DNA. The record lists some 460,000 distinct CDR3 sequences, of which the ten most abundant hold 1.4%. This CDR3 contains 17 residues. Germline V CDR1 and CDR2: SGHRS, YFSETQ. Comments on this clonotype: The target antigen is unknown.

The sequence was obtained from a woman aged 45-59 years in good health. The chain recombines TRBV5-1 with TRBJ2-7; there is no DNA to check the TCRdb D call of TRBD2. Source material: blood T cells: a sorted CD56 or NKG2C T cell subset, CD4+ or CD8+ T cells, or bulk PBMC T cells (not recorded which). CDR3: CASSSSNGTSGTYEQYF.